In its sample, the clone carrying this T cell receptor (beta chain) was seen a few times. Its antigen is not known. V was shortened by 4 bases and J by 3 bases, with 13 bases between the two germline ends. The CDR3 runs 15 residues. CDR1 is MNHEY and CDR2 is SMNVEV in the germline V gene (reference sequence). The entry originates in a study of OX40 agonist ivuxolimab in advanced cancers. For the study at large: Patient treatment consisted of intravenous ivuxolimab administration every 2 weeks at 0.01 to 10 mg/kg. From roughly 23 to 85 years was the age range, with a mean of approximately 58 years, and about 83% were male. Enrollees could have had prior anti-PD-1, anti-PD-L1 or anti-CTLA-4 therapy, which about 42% had received.

Profiled with immunoSEQ multiplex PCR; TCRdb holds only in-frame clones, not every one. The sample gives 45,000 to 70,000 clones, 85% to 90% of which show up once; around 0.91% is in the top ten. Findings and caveats of the study: CD8+ T cells (on average) carried more expanded clones than CD4+ T cells.

The chain couples TRBV27 to TRBJ1-3; the D gene is possibly TRBD1 (6 bases). Sequences were derived from CD4+ or CD8+ T cells sorted from blood, sampled in a trial of the OX40 agonist ivuxolimab. This receptor was taken from an adult with an advanced solid tumor such as melanoma, head and neck, liver or kidney cancer. The chain's CDR3 is CASSSGGARGNTIYF. CDR3 DNA: TGTGCCAGCAGTTCTGGGGGGGCTCGTGGAAACACCATATATTTT.